This record covers a single TCR beta chain. What it binds is unknown. The data originate from a study of shared clonotypes between healthy human individuals. Study-level findings and limits: Clonotype sharing among donors likely depends on sequencing depth.

Splitting of CD4+ cells produced CD45RA+ naive and CD45RA-negative memory subsets. Using immunoSEQ multiplex PCR, the repertoire was profiled, and TCRdb retains in-frame clones only, with some absent. The table has under 1,900,000 clones, less than 99% seen once. Germline assignment: CDR1 SNHLY and CDR2 FYNNEI. Trimming stripped 3 bases from V and 4 bases from J, with 10 bases between. The CDR3 totals 14 residues. The sequenced sample consisted of naive CD4+ T cells sorted from blood. Subset indicated: CD45RA+ positively selected. The chain combines TRBV2 with TRBJ1-3, with D tentatively TRBD1 (5 bases). The receptor was isolated from a man younger than 40 in good health. The CDR3 DNA follows: TGTGCCAGCAGTGAGCAGGGTTGGGGAAACACCATATATTTT. Its translation: CASSEQGWGNTIYF.